This TCR beta chain was found in a study of post-analysis software for immune sequencing data (dated by TCRdb to the mid-2010s). For the wider study: Disease courses on record covered relapsing-remitting, secondary progressive and progressive-relapsing multiple sclerosis, though some patients had no subtype annotation. Patient repertoires were compared against roughly 12 previously published healthy control repertoires from donors aged about 6 to 26 years. A subset of samples was prepared in parallel using single-end sample barcoding, then pooled and co-amplified after Illumina adapter ligation.

Libraries were prepared through PCR. Sequencing took place on an Illumina HiSeq 2500. Unique molecular identifiers were incorporated into TCR beta cDNA libraries to reduce PCR and sequencing biases. About 500,000 cDNA molecules were obtained for every 1 to 10 million input T cells, so each molecule roughly corresponded to one T cell. The same protocol used for the earlier healthy control dataset was applied to prepare and sequence the patient libraries. Within a given batch, samples were prepared together, multiplexed and sequenced on the same HiSeq lane. The source study handled its data this way. MIGEC handled the raw barcoded reads, throwing out single-read molecular identifier groups before consensus assembly and CDR3 extraction. VDJtools was used for post-analysis of the clonotype tables, and diversity was normalized by down-sampling every dataset to the size of the smallest sample. Repertoire overlap clustering matched CDR3 amino acid but not nucleotide sequences to correct batch-related cross-sample contamination. The raw public data were reprocessed by TCRdb itself: fastp quality trimming at Q25, MiXCR clonotype calling, in-frame beta chains only. Every entry covers one CDR3 protein and lists the most common genes and DNA from its rows. Clone size and V and J calls follow TCRdb, not the original study. For this sample the table gives 600,000 to 700,000 distinct CDR3 sequences, of which approximately 60% were detected only once. The ten largest make up around 11% of the sample.

TCR beta repertoires were profiled from peripheral blood of 13 young patients with multiple sclerosis to demonstrate the VDJtools post-analysis software. The multiple sclerosis patients were children and adolescents ranging in age from roughly 6 to 15 years. The germline V gene provides CDR1 ENHRY and CDR2 SYGVKD. Taken from cysteine to phenylalanine, the CDR3 has 12 residues. Only the CDR3 DNA is retained, 36 bases long and in frame from the first base. Study-wide findings and limitations: Direct clustering with F measure showed strong co-clustering of samples prepared in the same batch, prompting a batch-effect correction. Significantly higher frequencies in patients than in controls were found for about five TRBV segments, including TRBV5-6, TRBV5-1 and TRBV20-1. Multiple sclerosis patients had significantly lower normalized Chao1 diversity than controls, a result that suggests substantial peripheral T-cell clonal expansion. The multiple sclerosis patient group was slightly younger than the control group.

Concerning this clonotype: It has no known antigen specificity. It has no much larger one-base neighbor in the sample; base qualities were not kept.

The sample taken for sequencing was blood. The chain is assembled from TRBV10-3 and TRBJ2-4; TRBD1 is a possible D gene, resting on 6 matching bases. The end of the DNA aligns better with TRBJ2-7, so the J call may be wrong. The clonotype was recovered from a girl aged 2 to 10 with multiple sclerosis. The CDR3 region reads CAISGGQYEQYF. The nucleotide sequence is given as TGTGCCATCAGTGGAGGACAGTACGAGCAGTACTTC.